A selection of T cell receptor beta chains follows, all from one sample in a study of T cell changes during pregnancy in multiple sclerosis. Profiling relied on immunoSEQ multiplex PCR, and the TCRdb table lists in-frame clones only, not all of them. The table has about 50,000 clones, approximately 94% seen once; the top ten hold roughly 4%. The sequencing here drew on CD8+ T cells from peripheral blood mononuclear cells, taken in the first trimester of pregnancy. These receptors came from a female donor with multiple sclerosis, enrolled in a pregnancy study. The CDR3 runs from the conserved cysteine through the conserved F or W. D genes are given only for firm matches. Clone sizes are given selectively: once, few, many, or a class where the clone is expanded.

cdr3_aa,cdr3_nt,clone_size,cdr3_length,d_call,j_call,v_call
CASSEPQGQETQYF,TGTGCCAGCAGCGAACCACAGGGTCAAGAGACCCAGTACTTC,NA,14,NA,TRBJ2-5,TRBV21-1
CASSSPGQGGTDTEAFF,TGTGCCAGCAGCTCACCGGGACAGGGAGGTACGGACACTGAAGCTTTCTTT,NA,17,TRBD1,TRBJ1-1,TRBV11-2
CASSQDSGGQYNEQFF,TGCGCCAGCAGCCAAGATAGTGGGGGACAGTACAATGAGCAGTTCTTC,NA,16,TRBD1,TRBJ2-1,TRBV4-3
CASSLSTGSGQYF,TGTGCCAGCAGTTTGTCTACAGGGAGCGGGCAGTACTTC,NA,13,NA,TRBJ2-7,TRBV28
CASSLATSYYEQYF,TGTGCCAGCAGCTTAGCGACTAGCTACTACGAGCAGTACTTC,NA,14,TRBD2,TRBJ2-7,TRBV7-2
CAISEKGGLTEAFF,TGTGCCATCAGTGAAAAGGGGGGGCTCACTGAAGCTTTCTTT,NA,14,NA,TRBJ1-1,TRBV10-3
CASQGKGEKLFF,TGTGCCAGCCAGGGTAAGGGTGAAAAACTGTTTTTT,NA,12,NA,TRBJ1-4,TRBV18
CASSPDRGELFF,TGCGCCAGCAGCCCCGACAGGGGGGAGCTGTTTTTT,NA,12,NA,TRBJ2-2,TRBV4-1
CAWSVHSGNTIYF,TGTGCCTGGAGTGTCCACTCTGGAAACACCATATATTTT,NA,13,NA,TRBJ1-3,TRBV30
CATSRFRGSGDQPQHF,TGTGCCACCAGCAGATTTCGGGGGTCTGGAGATCAGCCCCAGCATTTT,NA,16,NA,TRBJ1-5,TRBV15
CASSLTPSPMNTEAFF,TGTGCCAGCAGCCTCACTCCGAGCCCCATGAACACTGAAGCTTTCTTT,NA,16,NA,TRBJ1-1,TRBV7-9
CASSFGQHYTEAFF,TGTGCCAGCAGTTTTGGACAGCACTACACTGAAGCTTTCTTT,NA,14,NA,TRBJ1-1,TRBV27
CASTYGTGPYGYTF,TGTGCCAGCACTTACGGGACAGGGCCGTATGGCTACACCTTC,few,14,TRBD1,TRBJ1-2,TRBV5-4
CASSRPSGVADTQYF,TGTGCCAGCAGCCGACCTAGCGGGGTGGCAGATACGCAGTATTTT,NA,15,TRBD2,TRBJ2-3,TRBV7-8
CASSLEGLAGVYEQYF,TGTGCCAGCAGTCTCGAGGGATTAGCGGGAGTCTACGAGCAGTACTTC,NA,16,TRBD2,TRBJ2-7,TRBV28
CSVEDEVRDWLAFF,TGCAGCGTTGAAGACGAAGTCAGGGACTGGTTGGCTTTCTTT,NA,14,NA,TRBJ1-1,TRBV29-1
CAWFGTGVFNGYTF,TGTGCCTGGTTCGGGACAGGGGTGTTTAATGGCTACACCTTC,NA,14,TRBD1,TRBJ1-2,TRBV30
CAISALLSGPTYEQYF,TGTGCCATCAGTGCTTTACTTAGCGGACCCACTTACGAGCAGTACTTC,NA,16,NA,TRBJ2-7,TRBV10-3
CASSLAGGSGGTEYF,TGCGCCAGCAGCTTGGCCGGGGGTAGCGGGGGGACAGAGTATTTT,NA,15,TRBD2,TRBJ2-3,TRBV5-1
CASRPTGDQPQHF,TGTGCCAGCAGGCCCACAGGGGATCAGCCCCAGCATTTT,once,13,TRBD1,TRBJ1-5,TRBV6-1
CASSPGLGTDTQYF,TGTGCCAGCAGCCCCGGACTAGGAACAGATACGCAGTATTTT,NA,14,TRBD2,TRBJ2-3,TRBV7-9
CASTLGPGGKYEQYF,TGTGCCAGCACCTTAGGACCCGGGGGGAAGTACGAGCAGTACTTC,once,15,TRBD2,TRBJ2-7,TRBV7-2
CASSAGQRNPFIF,TGTGCCAGTAGTGCGGGACAGCGGAACCCCTTCATCTTC,NA,13,NA,TRBJ2-1,TRBV19
CASSAGYSPLHF,TGTGCCAGCTCGGCAGGGTATTCACCCCTCCACTTT,once,12,NA,TRBJ1-6,TRBV6-1